These 2 T cell receptor beta chains share one sample of origin, sequenced in a study of cytomegalovirus exposure and HLA in healthy donors. Produced via immunoSEQ multiplex PCR; TCRdb's table is partial and in-frame only. The sample lists roughly 300,000 clones; roughly 88% were seen once. Sequencing used PBMCs. The receptors here all came from a young woman in good health and CMV-seronegative.

Points on this clone: The same CDR3 is also encoded by other DNA sequences in this sample. V gene TRBV28 combines with J gene TRBJ2-1, with 13 positions matching TRBD2. Germline CDR1 and CDR2: MDHEN and SYDVKM. This CDR3 contains 15 residues. The V segment lost 5 bases and the J segment 4 bases; nucleotides outside the gene matches: 2. The CDR3 sequence: CASSPGLAGYNEQFF. CDR3 nucleotides: TGTGCCAGCAGTCCGGGACTAGCGGGATACAATGAGCAGTTCTTC.

The CDR3 bases are TGTGCCAGCAGTTTAGCCCAGGGACAGGGTGTCGAGCAGTACTTC. Residues: CASSLAQGQGVEQYF. The rearrangement links TRBV28 to TRBJ2-7; the match to TRBD1 covers 9 bases. The germline V gene encodes CDR1 MDHEN and CDR2 SYDVKM. This CDR3 spans 15 amino acids. V was clipped by 2 bases and J by 6 bases; unmatched bases: 8.